Presented here are 29 T cell receptor beta chains from one specimen sequenced in a study of control samples from healthy donors and cancer patients (TCRdb year 2020). The library was prepared using the immunoSEQ multiplex PCR assay. The source is immuneACCESS, and TCRdb retained only in-frame sequences with V and J called. Part of the clones is not carried over; for the studies checked, unresolved V genes explain less than half of this, and the remainder is unexplained. The sample data list under 150,000 clones, and approximately 90% of these were observed just once. The ten largest clones take up around 10% of the sample. Sequenced sample: blood. These receptors came from a woman aged 25 to 39 in good health.

This chain connects TRBV19 to TRBJ1-2, with 9 positions matching TRBD1. The length of the CDR3 is 14 residues. Trimming took 6 bases from V and 6 from J; bases not matched to a gene: 8. Germline V lookup: CDR1 LNHDA, CDR2 SQIVND (reference sequence). CDR3 DNA: TGTGCCAGTAGCGACGGACAGGGGATCAATGGCTACACCTTC. Its protein product is CASSDGQGINGYTF.

The chain couples TRBV28 to TRBJ1-5, with a possible D match to TRBD1 (6 bases). CDR3 length: 14 amino acids. The germline CDR1 and CDR2 sequences are MDHEN and SYDVKM. The germline V and J ends were trimmed by 5 bases and 7 bases, with 15 bases remaining between them. This CDR3 reads CASSPRIGGQPQHF. CDR3 nucleotides: TGTGCCAGCAGTCCACGGATAGGGGGGCAGCCCCAGCATTTT.

This sequence joins TRBV28 and TRBJ2-7; 7 bases are a match to TRBD1. The V and J ends lost 6 bases and 2 bases, in that order; junction bases with no gene match: 4. CDR1 is MDHEN, CDR2 SYDVKM, per germline. CDR3 length: 13 amino acids. CDR3 DNA: TGTGCCAGCAGGGGACAGCCCGCCTACGAGCAGTACTTC. It translates to CASRGQPAYEQYF.

The chain links TRBV7-9 to TRBJ1-4, with D perhaps matching TRBD1 (5 bases). Trimming removed 5 bases from V and 4 bases from J, with 11 bases in between. Germline CDR1 and CDR2: SEHNR and FQNEAQ (reference sequence). The CDR3 runs to 14 residues. In nucleotides, the CDR3 is TGTGCCAGCAGCCGAGACAGTAATAATGAAAAACTGTTTTTT. Protein: CASSRDSNNEKLFF.

The gene calls are TRBV24-1 and TRBJ2-1; TRBD2 agrees at 11 bases. V dropped 5 bases and J dropped 7; count of bases not matched to a gene: 12. CDR3 length: 17 amino acids. CDR1 and CDR2 from the germline V gene are KGHDR and SFDVKD. Written as DNA, the CDR3 is TGTGCCACCAGTGCCCAAACAGGGCTAGCGGGAGGAAATGAGCAGTTCTTC. Translating it yields CATSAQTGLAGGNEQFF.

The rearrangement joins TRBV2 to TRBJ2-2; no clear D gene. Germline V gene sequence: CDR1 SNHLY, CDR2 FYNNEI. The ends were cut back, 4 bases at V and 8 bases at J, with 11 bases in the middle. The CDR3 covers 13 residues. CDR3 DNA: TGTGCCAGCAGTGTGGTTATCACAGGGGAGCTGTTTTTT. Its translation is CASSVVITGELFF.

This clone has only a few counts. The genes are TRBV9 and TRBJ1-6, with 7 bases fitting TRBD1. After removal of 3 bases from V and 7 bases from J, the junction contained 10 bases not matched to a gene. Germline V gene sequence: CDR1 SGDLS, CDR2 YYNGEE. The CDR3 has 16 residues. CDR3 nucleotide sequence: TGTGCCAGCAGCGACCCAACAGGGGAGTTAAATTCACCCCTCCACTTT. It specifies CASSDPTGELNSPLHF. Full variable domain (rest looked up from reference TRBV9 and TRBJ1-6): DSGVTQTPKHLITATGQRVTLRCSPRSGDLSVYWYQQSLDQGLQFLIQYYNGEERAKGNILERFSAQQFPDLHSELNLSSLELGDSALYFCASSDPTGELNSPLHFGNGTRLTVT.

This clone occurred a few times. The V and J genes are TRBV5-1 and TRBJ2-7; D remains unclear. Looked up from germline, CDR1 is SGHRS and CDR2 is YFSETQ. This CDR3 has 16 residues. V dropped 0 bases and J dropped 1 base, with 14 bases sitting between them. Here the CDR3 reads CASSLANSGGSYEQYF. The CDR3 DNA is TGCGCCAGCAGCTTGGCCAATAGTGGCGGATCCTACGAGCAGTACTTC.

This chain connects TRBV29-1 to TRBJ2-3; D is possibly TRBD2 (5 bases). Germline V gene sequence: CDR1 SQVTM, CDR2 ANQGSEA. With 7 bases removed from V and 6 bases from J, the gap between germline ends came to 11 bases. The CDR3 has 11 amino acids. The CDR3 reads CSATSGDTQYF. In nucleotides, the CDR3 is TGCAGCGCCACCTCGGGGGATACGCAGTATTTT.

V is TRBV14 and J is TRBJ2-3, with 13 bases matching TRBD2. Germline values: CDR1 SGHDN, CDR2 FVKESK. The CDR3 is 17 amino acids. V was clipped by 4 bases and J by 2 bases; unmatched bases: 6. DNA of the CDR3: TGTGCCAGCAGCCTCCGAGGGACTAGCGGGATCACAGATACGCAGTATTTT. Translating it yields CASSLRGTSGITDTQYF.

The V gene is TRBV3-1 (or the pseudogene TRBV3-2), the J gene TRBJ2-2; 7 bases fit TRBD2. The CDR3 consists of 15 residues. After removal of 4 bases from V and 7 bases from J, the junction contained 9 bases not matched to a gene. CDR1 and CDR2 from the germline V gene are LGHDT and YNNKEL (reference sequence). CDR3 coding DNA: TGTGCCAGCAGCCTAACCGGGGGAGGGTACGGGGAGCTGTTTTTT. Residues: CASSLTGGGYGELFF.

The rearrangement joins TRBV25-1 to TRBJ1-1; 7 positions match TRBD1. The germline V gene has CDR1 MGHDK and CDR2 SYGVNS. The trim removed 7 bases at V and 4 bases at J, leaving 3 bases unmatched. The CDR3 sequence is 12 residues long. CDR3 DNA: TGTGCCAGCAAGGGGGCCAGCACTGAAGCTTTCTTT. As protein: CASKGASTEAFF.

The chain uses TRBV28 and TRBJ2-7; D is perhaps TRBD1 (6 bases). V was cut by 6 bases and J by 2 bases, with 14 bases left in between. Germline lookup yields CDR1 MDHEN and CDR2 SYDVKM. The CDR3 runs to 14 residues. The chain's CDR3 is CASSPTGSPYEQYF. CDR3 DNA sequence: TGTGCCAGCAGCCCTACAGGGTCCCCCTACGAGCAGTACTTC.

The rearrangement joins TRBV19 to TRBJ2-7; TRBD2 matches 7 bases. This CDR3 comprises 15 residues. Looked up from germline, CDR1 is LNHDA and CDR2 is SQIVND (reference sequence). The trim removed 0 bases at V and 0 bases at J, leaving 2 bases unmatched. The CDR3 DNA sequence: TGTGCCAGTAGTATAGATACTAGCGTCTCCTACGAGCAGTACTTC. Amino acid sequence: CASSIDTSVSYEQYF.

This clone was seen only a few times. The J gene is TRBJ2-2, the V gene TRBV19; the match to TRBD1 covers 7 bases. The ends lost 6 bases at V and 6 bases at J; junction bases unmatched: 7. Germline V lookup: CDR1 LNHDA, CDR2 SQIVND (reference sequence). The CDR3 runs to 14 residues. The CDR3 nucleotides are TGTGCCAGTAGAGGACAGGCGTTCGCCGGGGAGCTGTTTTTT. This translates into CASRGQAFAGELFF.

The sample holds a few counts of this clone. CDR3 loop: CASSLDVEETQYF. The CDR3 DNA reads TGTGCCAGCAGCTTGGACGTGGAAGAGACCCAGTACTTC. V is TRBV7-3 and J is TRBJ2-5; D is uncertain. The V gene's germline CDR1 is SGHTA and CDR2 FQGTGA. V shed 3 bases and J shed 3 bases, with 8 bases lying between them. The CDR3 spans 13 residues.

This clone showed up just a few times. The chain joins TRBV19 to TRBJ2-3; TRBD2 might be the D (5 bases). The CDR3 sequence is 17 residues long. Germline V CDR1 and CDR2: LNHDA, SQIVND (reference sequence). Trimming cost V 1 base and J 2 bases, with 16 bases left between them. The CDR3 DNA reads as TGTGCCAGTAGTATAGCTTCCGCGGGTTTCAACACAGATACGCAGTATTTT. Translating it yields CASSIASAGFNTDTQYF.

The chain combines TRBV6-6 with TRBJ1-5; 9 positions agree with TRBD1. The V and J ends lost 6 bases and 1 base, in that order; junction bases with no gene match: 4. Germline CDR1 and CDR2: MNHNY and SVGAGI (reference sequence). CDR3 length equals 15 residues. DNA of the CDR3: TGTGCCAGCAGCGGGACAGGGTTGAGCAATCAGCCCCAGCATTTT. Its protein product is CASSGTGLSNQPQHF.

The gene calls are TRBV4-2 and TRBJ1-1; 10 bases map to TRBD1. This CDR3 is 16 amino acids long. V was clipped by 3 bases and J by 5 bases; unmatched bases: 9. Per the germline V gene, CDR1 is LGHNA and CDR2 is YNFKEQ. The CDR3 loop is CASSHRWTGGRTEAFF. DNA for the CDR3: TGTGCCAGCAGCCACCGATGGACAGGGGGGAGAACTGAAGCTTTCTTT.

The J gene is TRBJ2-5, the V gene TRBV30; TRBD2 might be the D (5 bases). Germline V CDR1 and CDR2: GTSNPN, SVGIG (reference sequence). The CDR3 length is 12 residues. V was clipped by 7 bases and J by 3 bases, with 12 bases between them. The CDR3 nucleotides read TGTGCCTCCAGTTTGCGGGAAGAGACCCAGTACTTC. Amino acids: CASSLREETQYF.

The gene calls are TRBV5-6 and TRBJ2-3; TRBD2 aligns across 12 bases. Trimming at V came to 0 bases and at J to 7 bases, leaving 9 bases not matched to a gene. The germline V gene has CDR1 SGHDT and CDR2 YYEEEE. There are 17 residues in the CDR3. This chain's CDR3 is CASSLGLAGGPGNTQYF. The CDR3 nucleotides are TGTGCCAGCAGCTTGGGGCTAGCGGGAGGGCCAGGAAATACGCAGTATTTT.

This chain connects TRBV19 to TRBJ1-1; 8 nucleotides match TRBD1. Germline assignment: CDR1 LNHDA and CDR2 SQIVND (reference sequence). The ends lost 8 bases at V and 1 base at J; junction bases unmatched: 9. This CDR3 comprises 15 residues. CDR3 sequence reads: CASVDRGGENTEAFF. For the CDR3, the DNA is TGTGCCAGTGTAGACAGGGGTGGAGAGAACACTGAAGCTTTCTTT.

In this sample, this clone turned up once. The chain recombines TRBV11-3 with TRBJ2-7, with D maybe TRBD1 (6 bases). V dropped 8 bases and J dropped 6 bases, with 14 bases sitting between them. The V gene's germline CDR1 is SGHNT and CDR2 YENEEA. There are 12 residues in the CDR3. CDR3 loop: CASSTGPTEQYF. The CDR3 coding sequence is TGTGCCAGCTCTACAGGGCCCACCGAGCAGTACTTC.

In this sample, this clone turned up a few times. The rearrangement uses TRBV6-6 and TRBJ1-6; D is perhaps TRBD1 (6 bases). This CDR3 region has 14 residues. Germline-derived CDR1 and CDR2 are MNHNY and SVGAGI (reference sequence). V lost 8 bases and J lost 8, with 16 bases in between. The CDR3 coding sequence is TGTGCCAGCTCGCGCGCCAACAGGGATTCACCCCTCCACTTT. Its translation is CASSRANRDSPLHF.

The chain carries TRBV6-5 and TRBJ2-5; TRBD1 agrees at 12 bases. Germline-derived CDR1 and CDR2 are MNHEY and SVGAGI. The V gene end was trimmed by 6 bases and the J gene end by 6 bases; junction bases not matched to a gene: 5. The length of the CDR3 is 14 residues. CDR3 sequence (DNA): TGTGCCAGCAGGGGGACAGGGGGCAAGAAGACCCAGTACTTC. This codes for CASRGTGGKKTQYF.

This sequence joins TRBV20-1 and TRBJ2-7; D remains unclear. Germline-derived CDR1 and CDR2 are DFQATT and SNEGSKA (reference sequence). The length of the CDR3 is 11 residues. V was clipped by 7 bases and J by 6 bases, with 13 bases between them. The CDR3 spells CSGRSGFEQYF. Here the CDR3 DNA reads TGCAGTGGCAGGAGTGGGTTCGAGCAGTACTTC.

The J gene is TRBJ1-2, the V gene TRBV5-1; 9 nucleotides line up with TRBD1. The CDR3 covers 13 residues. Germline-derived CDR1 and CDR2 are SGHRS and YFSETQ. V trimming: 4 bases; J trimming: 7 bases; junction bases outside the gene matches: 5. The CDR3 is CASSLGQGGGYTF. CDR3 in DNA: TGCGCCAGCAGCCTGGGACAGGGAGGTGGCTACACCTTC.

V usage is TRBV7-3 and J usage is TRBJ2-7; TRBD2 matches at 10 bases. The V gene end was trimmed by 1 base and the J gene end by 4 bases; junction bases not matched to a gene: 7. The CDR3 length is 16 residues. Germline V gene data show CDR1 as SGHTA and CDR2 as FQGTGA. CDR3 residues: CASSLRASGSGYEQYF. In nucleotides, the CDR3 is TGTGCCAGCAGCTTAAGGGCTAGCGGGAGTGGTTACGAGCAGTACTTC.

The gene calls are TRBV7-2 and TRBJ2-7, with D uncertain. The V gene's germline CDR1 is SGHTA and CDR2 FQGNSA. The CDR3 extends over 16 amino acids. The germline V and J ends were trimmed by 5 bases and 3 bases, with 20 bases remaining between them. In DNA form, the CDR3 reads TGTGCCAGCAGCCCCGGGCCTTCCGGCGGTTACTACGAGCAGTACTTC. Amino acids: CASSPGPSGGYYEQYF.